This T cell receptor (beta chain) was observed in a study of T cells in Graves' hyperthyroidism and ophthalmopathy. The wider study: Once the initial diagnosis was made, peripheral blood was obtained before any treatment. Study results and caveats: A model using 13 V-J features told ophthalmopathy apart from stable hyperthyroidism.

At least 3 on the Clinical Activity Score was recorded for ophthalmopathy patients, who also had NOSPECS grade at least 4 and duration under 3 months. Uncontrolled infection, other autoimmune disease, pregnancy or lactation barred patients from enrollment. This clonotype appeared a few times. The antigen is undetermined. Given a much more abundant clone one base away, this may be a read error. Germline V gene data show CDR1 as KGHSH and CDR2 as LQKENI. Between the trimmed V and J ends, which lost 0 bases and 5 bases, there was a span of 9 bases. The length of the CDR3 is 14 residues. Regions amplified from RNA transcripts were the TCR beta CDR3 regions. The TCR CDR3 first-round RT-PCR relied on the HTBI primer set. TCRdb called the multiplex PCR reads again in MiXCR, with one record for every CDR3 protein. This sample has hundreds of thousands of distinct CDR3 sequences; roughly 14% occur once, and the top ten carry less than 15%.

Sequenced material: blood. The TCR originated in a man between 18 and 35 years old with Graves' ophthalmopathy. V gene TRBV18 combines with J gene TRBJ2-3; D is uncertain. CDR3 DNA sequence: TGTGCCAGCTCACCACCCGACGGCAAAGATACGCAGTATTTT. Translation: CASSPPDGKDTQYF. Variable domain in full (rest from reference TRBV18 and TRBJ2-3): NAGVMQNPRHLVRRRGQEARLRCSPMKGHSHVYWYRQLPEEGLKFMVYLQKENIIDESGMPKERFSAEFPKEGPSILRIQQVVRGDSAAYFCASSPPDGKDTQYFGPGTRLTVL.